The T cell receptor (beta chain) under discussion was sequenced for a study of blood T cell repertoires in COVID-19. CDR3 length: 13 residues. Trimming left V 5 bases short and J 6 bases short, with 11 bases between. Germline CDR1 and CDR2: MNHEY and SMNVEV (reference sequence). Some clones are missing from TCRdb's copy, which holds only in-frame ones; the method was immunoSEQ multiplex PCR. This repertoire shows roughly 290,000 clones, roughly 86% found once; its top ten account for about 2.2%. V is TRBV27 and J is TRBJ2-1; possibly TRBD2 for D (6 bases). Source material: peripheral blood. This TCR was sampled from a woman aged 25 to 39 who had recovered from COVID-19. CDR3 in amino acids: CASSLVGGNEQFF. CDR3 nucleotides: TGTGCCAGCAGTCTTGTGGGAGGCAATGAGCAGTTCTTC.